This paragraph reports one T cell receptor beta chain. These data are taken from a study of blood T cell repertoires in COVID-19. The CDR3 is made up of 15 amino acids. Deletions cut 7 bases from V and 2 bases from J, with 14 bases between. The germline gives CDR1 SNHLY, CDR2 FYNNEI. Clones were sequenced by immunoSEQ multiplex PCR, and TCRdb holds only the in-frame ones, with some missing. The table shows around 240,000 clones, with approximately 82% occurring only once. The source of this sequence is a woman of 80 years or more with acute or convalescent COVID-19. The gene calls are TRBV2 and TRBJ2-2; D may be TRBD1 (5 bases). Sequencing was performed on peripheral blood. The CDR3 protein is CASTRQNTNTGELFF. The CDR3 coding sequence is TGTGCCAGCACTCGACAGAACACAAACACCGGGGAGCTGTTTTTT. The variable domain in full, completed from reference TRBV2 and TRBJ2-2, reads EPEVTQTPSHQVTQMGQEVILRCVPISNHLYFYWYRQILGQKVEFLVSFYNNEISEKSEIFDDQFSVERPDGSNFTLKIRSTKLEDSAMYFCASTRQNTNTGELFFGEGSRLTVL.